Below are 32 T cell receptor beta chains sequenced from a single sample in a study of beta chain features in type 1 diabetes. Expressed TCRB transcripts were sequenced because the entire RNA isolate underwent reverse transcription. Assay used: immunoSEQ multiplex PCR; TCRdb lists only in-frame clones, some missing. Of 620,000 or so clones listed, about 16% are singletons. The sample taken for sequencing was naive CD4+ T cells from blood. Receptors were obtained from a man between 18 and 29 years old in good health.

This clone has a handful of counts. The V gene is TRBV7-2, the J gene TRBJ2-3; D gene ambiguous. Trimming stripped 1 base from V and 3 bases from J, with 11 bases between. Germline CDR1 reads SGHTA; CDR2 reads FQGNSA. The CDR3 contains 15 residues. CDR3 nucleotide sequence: TGTGCCAGCAGCTTAGGGTCGTATGGTACAGATACGCAGTATTTT. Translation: CASSLGSYGTDTQYF. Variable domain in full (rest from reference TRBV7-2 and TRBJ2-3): GAGVSQSPSNKVTEKGKDVELRCDPISGHTALYWYRQSLGQGLEFLIYFQGNSAPDKSGLPSDRFSAERTGGSVSTLTIQRTQQEDSAVYLCASSLGSYGTDTQYFGPGTRLTVL.

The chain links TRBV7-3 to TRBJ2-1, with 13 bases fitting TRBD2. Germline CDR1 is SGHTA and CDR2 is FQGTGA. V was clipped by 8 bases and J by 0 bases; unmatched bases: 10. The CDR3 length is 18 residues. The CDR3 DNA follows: TGTGCCAGCGCCTGGACTAGCGGGGGCGGCAGCTCCTACAATGAGCAGTTCTTC. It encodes CASAWTSGGGSSYNEQFF. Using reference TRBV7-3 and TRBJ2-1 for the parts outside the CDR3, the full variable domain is GAGVSQTPSNKVTEKGKYVELRCDPISGHTALYWYRQSLGQGPEFLIYFQGTGAADDSGLPNDRFFAVRPEGSVSTLKIQRTERGDSAVYLCASAWTSGGGSSYNEQFFGPGTRLTVL.

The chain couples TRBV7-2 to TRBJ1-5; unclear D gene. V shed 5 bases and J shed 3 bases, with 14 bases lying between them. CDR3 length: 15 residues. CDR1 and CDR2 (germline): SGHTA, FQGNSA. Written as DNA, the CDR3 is TGTGCCAGCAGCCCAAGGAACATTTTCAATCAGCCCCAGCATTTT. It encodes CASSPRNIFNQPQHF.

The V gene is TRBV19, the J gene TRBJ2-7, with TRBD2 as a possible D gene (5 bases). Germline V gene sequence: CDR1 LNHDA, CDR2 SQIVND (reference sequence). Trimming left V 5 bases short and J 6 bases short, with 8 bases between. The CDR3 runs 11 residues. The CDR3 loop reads CASSSGGEQYF. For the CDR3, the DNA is TGTGCCAGTAGTTCCGGAGGCGAGCAGTACTTC.

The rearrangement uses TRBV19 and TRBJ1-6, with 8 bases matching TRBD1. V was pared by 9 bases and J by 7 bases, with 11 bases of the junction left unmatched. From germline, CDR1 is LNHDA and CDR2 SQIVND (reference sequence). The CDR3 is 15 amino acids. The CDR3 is CASRTGPSENSPLHF. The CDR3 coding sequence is TGTGCCAGCCGGACAGGGCCGAGTGAAAATTCACCCCTCCACTTT.

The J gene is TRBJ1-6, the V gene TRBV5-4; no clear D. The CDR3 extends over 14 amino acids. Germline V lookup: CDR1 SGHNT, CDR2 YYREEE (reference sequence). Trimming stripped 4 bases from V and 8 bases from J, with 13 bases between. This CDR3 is CASSTIFQDSPLHF. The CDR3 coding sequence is TGTGCCAGCAGCACAATTTTCCAGGATTCACCCCTCCACTTT.

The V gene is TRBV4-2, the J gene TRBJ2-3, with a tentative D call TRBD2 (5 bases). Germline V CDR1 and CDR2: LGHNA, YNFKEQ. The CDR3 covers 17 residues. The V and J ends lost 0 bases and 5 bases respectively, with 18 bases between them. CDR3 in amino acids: CASSQERASYPGDTQYF. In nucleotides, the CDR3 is TGTGCCAGCAGCCAAGAAAGGGCTAGCTACCCGGGAGATACGCAGTATTTT.

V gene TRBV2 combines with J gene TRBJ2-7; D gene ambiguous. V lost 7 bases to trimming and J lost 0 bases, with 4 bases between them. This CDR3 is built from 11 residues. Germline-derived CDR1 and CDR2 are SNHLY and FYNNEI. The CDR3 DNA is TGTGCCAGCACTGACTCCTACGAGCAGTACTTC. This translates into CASTDSYEQYF.

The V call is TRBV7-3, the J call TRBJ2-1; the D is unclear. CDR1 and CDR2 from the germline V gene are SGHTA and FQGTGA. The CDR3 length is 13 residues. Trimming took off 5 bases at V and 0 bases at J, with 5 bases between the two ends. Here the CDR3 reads CASSPSSYNEQFF. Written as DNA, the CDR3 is TGTGCCAGCAGCCCCAGCTCCTACAATGAGCAGTTCTTC.

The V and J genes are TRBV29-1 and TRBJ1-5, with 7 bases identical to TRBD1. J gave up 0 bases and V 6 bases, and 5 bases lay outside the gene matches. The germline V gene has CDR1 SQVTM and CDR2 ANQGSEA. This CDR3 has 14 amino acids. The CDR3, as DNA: TGCAGCGTGACGGGGGACAGTAGCAATCAGCCCCAGCATTTT. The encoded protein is CSVTGDSSNQPQHF.

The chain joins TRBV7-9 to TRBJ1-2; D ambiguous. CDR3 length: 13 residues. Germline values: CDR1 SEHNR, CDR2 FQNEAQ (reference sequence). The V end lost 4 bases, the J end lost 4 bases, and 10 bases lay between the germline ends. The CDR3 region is CASSSEGSYGYTF. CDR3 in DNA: TGTGCCAGCAGCTCCGAGGGCAGCTATGGCTACACCTTC.

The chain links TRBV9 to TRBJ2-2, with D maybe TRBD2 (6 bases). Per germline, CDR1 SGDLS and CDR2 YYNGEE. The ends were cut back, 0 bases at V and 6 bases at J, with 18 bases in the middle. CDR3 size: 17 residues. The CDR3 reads CASSVGGWAGKSGELFF. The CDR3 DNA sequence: TGTGCCAGCAGCGTAGGTGGTTGGGCGGGGAAGTCCGGGGAGCTGTTTTTT.

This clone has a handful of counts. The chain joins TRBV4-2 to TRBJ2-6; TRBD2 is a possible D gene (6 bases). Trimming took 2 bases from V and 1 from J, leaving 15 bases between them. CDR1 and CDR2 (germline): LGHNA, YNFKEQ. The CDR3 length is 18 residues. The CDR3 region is CASSQWEWTISGANVLTF. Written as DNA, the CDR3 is TGTGCCAGCAGCCAATGGGAATGGACTATATCTGGGGCCAACGTCCTGACTTTC.

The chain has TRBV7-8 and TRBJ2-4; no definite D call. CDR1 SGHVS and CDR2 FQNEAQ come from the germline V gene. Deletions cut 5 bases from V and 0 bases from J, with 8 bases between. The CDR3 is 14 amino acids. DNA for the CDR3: TGTGCCAGCAGCCTTGCCGAAGCCAAAAACATTCAGTACTTC. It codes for CASSLAEAKNIQYF.

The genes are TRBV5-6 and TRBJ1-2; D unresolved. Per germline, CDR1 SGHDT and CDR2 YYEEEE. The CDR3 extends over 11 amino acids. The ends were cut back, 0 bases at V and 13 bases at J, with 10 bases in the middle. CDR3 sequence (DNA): TGTGCCAGCAGCTTGGAACTCGGAGTCACCTTC. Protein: CASSLELGVTF.

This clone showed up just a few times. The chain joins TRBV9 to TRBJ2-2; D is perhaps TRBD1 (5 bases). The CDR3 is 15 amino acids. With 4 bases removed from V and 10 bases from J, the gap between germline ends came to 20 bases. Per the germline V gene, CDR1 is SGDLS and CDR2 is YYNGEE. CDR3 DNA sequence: TGTGCCAGCAGCCCTACCCCACAGGCACACACGGAGCTGTTTTTT. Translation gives CASSPTPQAHTELFF.

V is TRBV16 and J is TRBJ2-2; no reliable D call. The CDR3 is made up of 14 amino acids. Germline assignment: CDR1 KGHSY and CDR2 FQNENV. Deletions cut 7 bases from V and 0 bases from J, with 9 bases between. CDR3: CASTRFSNTGELFF. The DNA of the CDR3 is TGTGCCAGCACCCGGTTTTCGAACACCGGGGAGCTGTTTTTT.

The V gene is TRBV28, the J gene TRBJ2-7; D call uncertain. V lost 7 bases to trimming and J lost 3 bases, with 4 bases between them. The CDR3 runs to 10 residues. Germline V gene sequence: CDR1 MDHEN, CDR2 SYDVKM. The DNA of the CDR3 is TGTGCCAGCAACGGCTACGAGCAGTACTTC. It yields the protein CASNGYEQYF.

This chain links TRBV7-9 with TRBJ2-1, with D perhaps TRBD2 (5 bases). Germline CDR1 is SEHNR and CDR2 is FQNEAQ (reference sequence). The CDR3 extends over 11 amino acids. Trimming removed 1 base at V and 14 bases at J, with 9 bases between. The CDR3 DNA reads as TGTGCCAGCAGCTTAGAAGCGGTGGAGTTCTTC. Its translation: CASSLEAVEFF.

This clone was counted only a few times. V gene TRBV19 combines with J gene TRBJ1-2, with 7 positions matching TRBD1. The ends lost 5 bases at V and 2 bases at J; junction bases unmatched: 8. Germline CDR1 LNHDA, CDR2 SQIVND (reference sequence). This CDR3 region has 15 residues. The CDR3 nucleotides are TGTGCCAGTAGTCTCCGGGACAGCAAGAACTATGGCTACACCTTC. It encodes CASSLRDSKNYGYTF. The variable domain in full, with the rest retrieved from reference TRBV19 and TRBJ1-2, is DGGITQSPKYLFRKEGQNVTLSCEQNLNHDAMYWYRQDPGQGLRLIYYSQIVNDFQKGDIAEGYSVSREKKESFPLTVTSAQKNPTAFYLCASSLRDSKNYGYTFGSGTRLTVV.

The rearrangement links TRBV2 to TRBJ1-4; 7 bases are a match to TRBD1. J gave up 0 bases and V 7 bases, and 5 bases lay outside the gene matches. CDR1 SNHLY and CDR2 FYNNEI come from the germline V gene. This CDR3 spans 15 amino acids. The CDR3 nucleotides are TGTGCCAGCAACTCCCAGGGGGCAACTAATGAAAAACTGTTTTTT. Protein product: CASNSQGATNEKLFF.

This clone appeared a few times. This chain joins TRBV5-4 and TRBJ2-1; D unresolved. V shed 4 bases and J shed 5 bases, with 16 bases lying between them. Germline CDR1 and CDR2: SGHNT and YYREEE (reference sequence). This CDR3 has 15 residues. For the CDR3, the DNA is TGTGCCAGCAGCCTTATAGGGCCCTCTCACAATGAGCAGTTCTTC. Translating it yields CASSLIGPSHNEQFF.

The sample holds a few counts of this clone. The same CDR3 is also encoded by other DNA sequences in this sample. As DNA, the CDR3 is TGCAGCGTTGAGGGCAGATTCACAGATACGCAGTATTTT. Translated: CSVEGRFTDTQYF. This rearrangement joins TRBV29-1 to TRBJ2-3; D not certain. V was cut by 3 bases and J by 2 bases, with 9 bases left in between. The CDR3 consists of 13 residues. The germline gives CDR1 SQVTM, CDR2 ANQGSEA.

The CDR3 here is CASSHASYGYTF. Here the CDR3 DNA reads TGTGCCAGCAGCCACGCAAGCTATGGCTACACCTTC. The V and J genes are TRBV7-3 and TRBJ1-2; D uncertain. V was pared by 5 bases and J by 4 bases, with 8 bases between. CDR3 length: 12 residues. The germline V gene has CDR1 SGHTA and CDR2 FQGTGA.

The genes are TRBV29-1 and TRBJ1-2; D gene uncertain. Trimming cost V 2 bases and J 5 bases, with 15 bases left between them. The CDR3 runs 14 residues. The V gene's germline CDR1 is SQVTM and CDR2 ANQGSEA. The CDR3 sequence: CSVEFLGLGYGYTF. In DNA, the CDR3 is TGCAGCGTTGAATTTCTAGGGCTAGGGTATGGCTACACCTTC. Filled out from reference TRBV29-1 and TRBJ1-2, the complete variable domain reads SAVISQKPSRDICQRGTSLTIQCQVDSQVTMMFWYRQQPGQSLTLIATANQGSEATYESGFVIDKFPISRPNLTFSTLTVSNMSPEDSSIYLCSVEFLGLGYGYTFGSGTRLTVV.

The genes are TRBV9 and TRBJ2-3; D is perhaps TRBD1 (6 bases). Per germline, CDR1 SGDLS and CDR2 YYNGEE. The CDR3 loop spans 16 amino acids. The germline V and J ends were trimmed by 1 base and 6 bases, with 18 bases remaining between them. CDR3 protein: CASSVSGTYHSDTQYF. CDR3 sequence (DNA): TGTGCCAGCAGCGTATCCGGGACATATCACAGTGATACGCAGTATTTT.

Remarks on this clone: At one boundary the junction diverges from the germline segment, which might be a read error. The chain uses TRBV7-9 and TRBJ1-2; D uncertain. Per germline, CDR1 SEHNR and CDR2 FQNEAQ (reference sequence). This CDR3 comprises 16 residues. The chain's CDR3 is CASSSKDASLLRLQYF. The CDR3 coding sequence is TGTGCCAGCAGCTCAAAGGACGCCTCGCTTCTACGGCTACAATACTTC.

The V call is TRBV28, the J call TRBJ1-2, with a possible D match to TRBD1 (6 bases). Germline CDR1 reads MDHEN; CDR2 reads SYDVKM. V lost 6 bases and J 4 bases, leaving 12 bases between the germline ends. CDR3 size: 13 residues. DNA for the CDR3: TGTGCCAGCAGACAGGGCCGAATCTATGGCTACACCTTC. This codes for CASRQGRIYGYTF.

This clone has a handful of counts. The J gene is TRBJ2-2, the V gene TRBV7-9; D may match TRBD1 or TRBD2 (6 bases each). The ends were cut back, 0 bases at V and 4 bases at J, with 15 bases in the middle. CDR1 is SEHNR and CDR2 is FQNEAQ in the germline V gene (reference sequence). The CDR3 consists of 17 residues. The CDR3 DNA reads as TGTGCCAGCAGCTTAGCGTCCGGGGGCGGCGGCACCGGGGAGCTGTTTTTT. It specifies CASSLASGGGGTGELFF.

The CDR3 bases are TGCGCCAGCAGCCAGGGTATTTCAGGGGGAGCTAATGAAAAACTGTTTTTT. It translates to CASSQGISGGANEKLFF. The chain combines TRBV4-3 with TRBJ1-4; 7 nucleotides align to TRBD1. The trim removed 3 bases at V and 3 bases at J, leaving 10 bases unmatched. Germline lookup yields CDR1 LGHNA and CDR2 YSLEER. The CDR3 is 17 amino acids.

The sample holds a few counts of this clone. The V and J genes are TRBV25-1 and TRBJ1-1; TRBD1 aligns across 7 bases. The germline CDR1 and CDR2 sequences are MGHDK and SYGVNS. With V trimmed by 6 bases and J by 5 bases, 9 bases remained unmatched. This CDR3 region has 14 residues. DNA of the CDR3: TGTGCCAGCAGGACCCAGGGGGGGGTTACTGAAGCTTTCTTT. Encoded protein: CASRTQGGVTEAFF.

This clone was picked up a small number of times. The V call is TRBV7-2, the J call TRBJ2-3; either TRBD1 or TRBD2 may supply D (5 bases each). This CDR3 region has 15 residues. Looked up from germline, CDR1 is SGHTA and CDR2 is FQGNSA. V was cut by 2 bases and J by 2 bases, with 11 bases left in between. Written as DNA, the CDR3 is TGTGCCAGCAGCTTATACCCAGGGACCACAGATACGCAGTATTTT. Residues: CASSLYPGTTDTQYF.